This TCR beta chain is from a study of blood T cell repertoires in COVID-19 (dated by TCRdb to 2018 to 2020). Notes on the research overall: The collaborator samples originated in the United States, Italy and Spain and spanned the acute and convalescent phases of COVID-19. The material from the prospective study consisted of cDNA or gDNA derived from T cells, B-cell-depleted T cells, or PBMCs. Subjects who had been exposed to COVID-19, were actively infected with it, or had recovered from it provided the deeply sampled blood TCRbeta repertoires that made up the dataset. The repertoires were made available in a free public database intended to serve as a resource for research on the immune response to SARS-CoV-2. The samples were drawn from two sources: the first 160 participants of the ongoing ImmuneRACE study, and 1,254 subjects contributed by 6 global collaborators. Sample metadata almost always included a de-identified subject ID, COVID-19 status, age in years and sex. HLA class I and class II types, where available, came from metadata supplied by the sample provider rather than from assay-based typing. The study at large found these results: How much clinical and demographic metadata was included differed by source and by participant, and the metadata was provided uncurated.

One collaborating source in Seattle enrolled patients while the patients were actively infected and followed the patients over time throughout the course of disease. Collaborating institutions collected whole blood in K2EDTA tubes following their own protocols. Collaborator samples were shipped for TCRbeta analysis as frozen whole blood, isolated PBMCs, or DNA extracted from either sample type. TCRbeta CDR3 regions were amplified from genomic DNA by means of the immunoSEQ Assay, a bias-controlled multiplex PCR. As for the original processing: The number of nucleated cells in each sample was estimated by amplification of reference gene primers within the assay. To quantify the absolute abundance of each unique TCRbeta CDR3 rearrangement, sequence reads were collapsed and filtered. Productive Simpson clonality was computed per sample as the square root of Simpson's diversity index over productive rearrangements. TCRdb holds this immuneACCESS table with in-frame rearrangements only. Some clones are missing; in checked studies, unresolved V genes explain under half, and the rest has no known cause. The DNA gave D and trimming, while V, J and clone size come from that table. This sample holds 130,000 to 150,000 clones; 80% to 90% were observed only once. Roughly 8% of the sample comes from the top ten.

CDR1 and CDR2 were assigned from the germline V gene as SGHVS and FNYEAQ. There are 16 amino acids in the CDR3, from cysteine to phenylalanine inclusive. Here the CDR3 DNA is all that survives: 48 bases in frame from base 1. Trimming leaves V shorter by 5 bases and J shorter by 0 bases, with the junction holding 4 bases beyond the gene matches. As for this clone: Its antigen is still unknown. Base qualities are not at hand, and no much larger clone is one base apart.

The sequence was collected from a woman in her sixties with COVID-19, enrolled during active disease. The sample consisted of peripheral blood. This sequence uses TRBV7-6 and TRBJ2-2, and 9 junctional nucleotides match TRBD1. The base sequence is TGTGCCAGCAGCGAACGACAGGGGGCGAACACCGGGGAGCTGTTTTTT. Its protein is CASSERQGANTGELFF. Reference TRBV7-6 and TRBJ2-2 genes cover what lies past the CDR3, so the full variable domain is GAGVSQSPRYKVTKRGQDVALRCDPISGHVSLYWYRQALGQGPEFLTYFNYEAQQDKSGLPNDRFSAERPEGSISTLTIQRTEQRDSAMYRCASSERQGANTGELFFGEGSRLTVL.